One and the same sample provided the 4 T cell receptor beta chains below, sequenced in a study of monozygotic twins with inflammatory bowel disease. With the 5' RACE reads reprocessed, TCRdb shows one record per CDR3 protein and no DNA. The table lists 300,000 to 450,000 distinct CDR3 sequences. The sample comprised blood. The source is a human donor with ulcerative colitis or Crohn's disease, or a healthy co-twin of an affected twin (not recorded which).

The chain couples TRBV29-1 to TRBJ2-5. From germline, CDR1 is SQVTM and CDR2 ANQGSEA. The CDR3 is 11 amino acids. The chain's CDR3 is CSVSKGETQYF.

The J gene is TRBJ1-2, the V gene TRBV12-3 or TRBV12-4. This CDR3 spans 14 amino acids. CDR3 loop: CASSRRDTGGGYTF.

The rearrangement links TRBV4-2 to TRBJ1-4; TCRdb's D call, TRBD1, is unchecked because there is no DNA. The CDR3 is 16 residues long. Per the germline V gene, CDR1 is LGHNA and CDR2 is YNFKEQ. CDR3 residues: CASSQDPGTGAEKLFF.

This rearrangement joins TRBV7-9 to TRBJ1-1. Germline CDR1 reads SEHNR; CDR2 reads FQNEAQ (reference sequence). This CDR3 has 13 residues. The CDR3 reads CASSLVSTTEPLF. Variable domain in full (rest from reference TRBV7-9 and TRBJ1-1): DTGVSQNPRHKITKRGQNVTFRCDPISEHNRLYWYRQTLGQGPEFLTYFQNEAQLEKSRLLSDRFSAERPKGSFSTLEIQRTEQGDSAMYLCASSLVSTTEPLFGQGTRLTVV.